What follows is one T cell receptor beta chain and its context. The table came from immunoSEQ multiplex PCR; TCRdb's copy has only in-frame clones and leaves some out. The sample records 200,000 to 250,000 clones, around 81% being singletons. This sample was taken from a study of blood T cell repertoires in COVID-19. In the study overall: Samples taken during acute and convalescent COVID-19 were collected in the United States, Italy and Spain.

The receptor was derived from a woman aged 60-75 years with acute or convalescent COVID-19. The sequencing input was peripheral blood.

CDR3 sequence: CASSYVEQKAFF. The CDR3 bases are TGTGCCAGCAGTTACGTAGAACAGAAAGCTTTCTTT. V gene TRBV6-6 combines with J gene TRBJ1-1; D gene unclear. V was pared by 2 bases and J by 9 bases, with 10 bases between. There are 12 residues in the CDR3. Germline loops: CDR1 MNHNY, CDR2 SVGAGI (reference sequence).